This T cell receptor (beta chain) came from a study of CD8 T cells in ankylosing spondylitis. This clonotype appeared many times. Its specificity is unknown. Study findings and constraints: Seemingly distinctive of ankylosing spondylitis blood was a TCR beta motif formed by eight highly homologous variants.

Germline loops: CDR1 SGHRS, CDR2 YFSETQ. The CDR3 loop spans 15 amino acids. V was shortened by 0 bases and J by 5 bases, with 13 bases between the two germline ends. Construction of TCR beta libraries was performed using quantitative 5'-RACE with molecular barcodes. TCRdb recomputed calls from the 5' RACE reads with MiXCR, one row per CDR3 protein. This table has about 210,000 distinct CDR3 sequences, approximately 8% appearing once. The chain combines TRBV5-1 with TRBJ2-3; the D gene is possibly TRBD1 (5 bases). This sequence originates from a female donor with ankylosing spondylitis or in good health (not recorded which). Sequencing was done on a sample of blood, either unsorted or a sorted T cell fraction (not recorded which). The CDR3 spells CASSLGGQPRDTQYF. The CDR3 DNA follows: TGCGCCAGCAGCTTGGGAGGACAACCGAGAGATACGCAGTATTTT.